This T cell receptor beta chain was captured in a study of T-cell reconstitution after alpha-beta-depleted transplantation in children. This clonotype has more than one count but fewer than ten. The CDR3 length is 15 residues. CDR1 and CDR2 from the germline V gene are ENHRY and SYGVKD. V gave up 4 bases and J gave up 1 base, with 13 bases separating them. This sample's TCRbeta library carried unique molecular identifier barcodes. TCRdb analysed the PCR reads with MiXCR anew, one entry per CDR3 protein. The data show approximately 400,000 distinct CDR3 sequences, about 11% seen once. This clonotype was sampled from a human donor who donated a stem cell graft to a child with acute myeloid leukemia. V usage is TRBV10-3 and J usage is TRBJ2-5; D is uncertain. The sequenced sample was PBMCs from the stem cell graft donor, obtained from the stem cell graft. The CDR3 sequence is CAISVSDSVQETQYF. CDR3 bases: TGTGCCATCAGTGTTTCCGACTCCGTCCAAGAGACCCAGTACTTC.